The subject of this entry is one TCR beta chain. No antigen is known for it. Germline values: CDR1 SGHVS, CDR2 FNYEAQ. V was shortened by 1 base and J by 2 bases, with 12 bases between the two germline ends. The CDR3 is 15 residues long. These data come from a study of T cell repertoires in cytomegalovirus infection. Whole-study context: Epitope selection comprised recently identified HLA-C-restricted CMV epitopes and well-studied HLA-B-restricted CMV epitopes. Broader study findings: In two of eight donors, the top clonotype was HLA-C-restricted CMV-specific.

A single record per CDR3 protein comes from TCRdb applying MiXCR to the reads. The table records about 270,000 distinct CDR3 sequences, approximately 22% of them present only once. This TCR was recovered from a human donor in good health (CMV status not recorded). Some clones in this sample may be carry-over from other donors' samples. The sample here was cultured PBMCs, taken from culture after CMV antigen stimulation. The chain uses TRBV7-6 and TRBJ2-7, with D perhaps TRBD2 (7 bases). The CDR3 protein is CASSLDAGAAYEQYF. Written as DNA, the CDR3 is TGTGCCAGCAGCTTAGATGCGGGGGCAGCCTACGAGCAGTACTTC.